Sequencing of this TCR beta chain was carried out in a study of sequential checkpoint blockade in melanoma. Study overall: Randomization was 1:1 between first-line nivolumab→ipilimumab and ipilimumab→nivolumab. Both treatment sequences were followed by maintenance nivolumab.

Sequenced by immunoSEQ multiplex PCR; TCRdb stores in-frame clones only, minus some. The sample lists roughly 18,000 clones; approximately 70% were seen once. Treatment here: randomized to nivolumab then ipilimumab (arm A) or the reverse (arm B). DNA-damaging chemotherapy had not been given to any patient beforehand. Germline loops: CDR1 MGHRA, CDR2 YSYEKL. This CDR3 has 13 residues. Between the trimmed V and J ends, which lost 0 bases and 3 bases, there was a span of 6 bases. The chain joins TRBV4-1 to TRBJ2-7; no reliable D call. This TCR was recovered from a human donor with melanoma. The input for sequencing was CD8+ T cells sorted from blood (inferred from file names), taken from a patient given nivolumab and ipilimumab in sequence. The CDR3 DNA sequence: TGCGCCAGCAGCCAAGATCCCTTCTACGAGCAGTACTTC. Protein sequence: CASSQDPFYEQYF.